The entry that follows covers one T cell receptor beta chain sequence. TCRdb processed the RT-PCR reads anew with MiXCR; each CDR3 protein has one entry. The sample includes about 57,000 distinct CDR3 sequences, about 14% of them seen just once. The data stem from a study of patients and donors after allogeneic stem cell transplantation. The J segment lost 3 bases and the V segment lost 5 bases, leaving 15 bases of the junction unmatched. Germline V gene lookup returns CDR1 SGHAT and CDR2 FQNNGV. This CDR3 spans 17 amino acids. The chain recombines TRBV11-2 with TRBJ1-2; 7 positions match TRBD1. The sequenced sample consisted of blood, either unsorted or a sorted T cell fraction (not recorded which). The sequence was obtained from a human donor who was either an allogeneic HSCT recipient or a stem cell or donor lymphocyte infusion donor (not recorded which). It is not recorded whose cells these are; they may come from a transplant donor. The CDR3 here is CASSPTFGQEQDYGYTF. The CDR3 DNA reads TGTGCCAGCAGCCCGACCTTTGGACAGGAACAGGACTATGGCTACACCTTC.